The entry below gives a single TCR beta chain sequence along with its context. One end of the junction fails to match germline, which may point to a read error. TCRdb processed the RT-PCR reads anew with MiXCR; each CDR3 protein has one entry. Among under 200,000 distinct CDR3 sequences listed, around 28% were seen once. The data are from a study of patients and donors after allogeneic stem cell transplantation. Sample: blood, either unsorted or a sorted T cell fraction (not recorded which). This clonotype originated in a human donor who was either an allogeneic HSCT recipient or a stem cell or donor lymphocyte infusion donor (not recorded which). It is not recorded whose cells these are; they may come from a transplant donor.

The CDR3 loop is CASSPTDNTEAFF. The CDR3 coding sequence is TGTGCTAGCAGCCCCACAGATAACACTGAAGCTTTCTTT. V gene TRBV5-8 combines with J gene TRBJ1-1; no reliable D call. Germline loops: CDR1 SGHTS, CDR2 YDEGEE. There are 13 residues in the CDR3.